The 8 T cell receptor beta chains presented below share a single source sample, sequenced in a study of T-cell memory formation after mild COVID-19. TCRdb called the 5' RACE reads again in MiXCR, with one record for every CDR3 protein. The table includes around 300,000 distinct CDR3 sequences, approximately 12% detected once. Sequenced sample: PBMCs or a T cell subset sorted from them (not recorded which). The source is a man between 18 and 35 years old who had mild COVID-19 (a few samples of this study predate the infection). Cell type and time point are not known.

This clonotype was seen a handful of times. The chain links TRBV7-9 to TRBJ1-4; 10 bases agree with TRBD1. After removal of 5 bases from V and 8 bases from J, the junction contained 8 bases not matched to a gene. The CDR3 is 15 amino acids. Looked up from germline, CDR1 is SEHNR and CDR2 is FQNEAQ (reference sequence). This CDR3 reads CASSRPGQGLEKLFF. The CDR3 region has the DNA TGTGCCAGCAGCAGACCGGGACAGGGGCTAGAAAAACTGTTTTTT. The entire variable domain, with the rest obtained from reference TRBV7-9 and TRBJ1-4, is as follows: DTGVSQNPRHKITKRGQNVTFRCDPISEHNRLYWYRQTLGQGPEFLTYFQNEAQLEKSRLLSDRFSAERPKGSFSTLEIQRTEQGDSAMYLCASSRPGQGLEKLFFGSGTQLSVL.

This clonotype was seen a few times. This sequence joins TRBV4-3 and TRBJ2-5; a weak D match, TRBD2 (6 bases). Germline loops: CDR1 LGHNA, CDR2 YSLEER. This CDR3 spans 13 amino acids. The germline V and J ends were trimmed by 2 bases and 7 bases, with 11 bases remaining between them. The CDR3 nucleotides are TGCGCCAGCAGCCAATGGGGGGAGGCGACCCAGTACTTC. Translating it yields CASSQWGEATQYF.

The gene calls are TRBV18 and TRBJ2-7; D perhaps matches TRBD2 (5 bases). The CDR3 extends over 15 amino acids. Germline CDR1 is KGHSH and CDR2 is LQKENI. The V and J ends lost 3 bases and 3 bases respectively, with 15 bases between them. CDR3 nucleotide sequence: TGTGCCAGCTCACCGGGAAGTGGAGGTGGCTACGAGCAGTACTTC. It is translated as CASSPGSGGGYEQYF.

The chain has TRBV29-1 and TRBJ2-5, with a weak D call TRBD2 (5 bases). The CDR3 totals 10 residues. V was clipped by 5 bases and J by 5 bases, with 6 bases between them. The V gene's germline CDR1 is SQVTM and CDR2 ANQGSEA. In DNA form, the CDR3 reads TGCAGCGTTCAGCGGGAGACCCAGTACTTC. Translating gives CSVQRETQYF.

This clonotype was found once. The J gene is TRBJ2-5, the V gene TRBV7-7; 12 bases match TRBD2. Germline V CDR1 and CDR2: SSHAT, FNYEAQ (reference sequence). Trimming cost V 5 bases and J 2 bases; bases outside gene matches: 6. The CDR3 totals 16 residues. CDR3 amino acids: CASSRTSGARQETQYF. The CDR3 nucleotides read TGTGCCAGCAGCAGGACTAGCGGGGCAAGGCAAGAGACCCAGTACTTC.

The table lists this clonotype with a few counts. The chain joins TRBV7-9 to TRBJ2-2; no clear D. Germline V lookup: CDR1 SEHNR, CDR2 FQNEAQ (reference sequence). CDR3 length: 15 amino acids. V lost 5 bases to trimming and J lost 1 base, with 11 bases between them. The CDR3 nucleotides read TGTGCCAGCAGCCATAGTACCCTGAACACCGGGGAGCTGTTTTTT. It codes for CASSHSTLNTGELFF.

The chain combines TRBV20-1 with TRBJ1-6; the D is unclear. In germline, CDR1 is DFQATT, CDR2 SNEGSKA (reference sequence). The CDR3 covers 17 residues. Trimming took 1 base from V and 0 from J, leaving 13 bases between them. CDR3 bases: TGCAGTGCTAGAGCCCACCACCAGAACTCCTATAATTCACCCCTCCACTTT. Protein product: CSARAHHQNSYNSPLHF.

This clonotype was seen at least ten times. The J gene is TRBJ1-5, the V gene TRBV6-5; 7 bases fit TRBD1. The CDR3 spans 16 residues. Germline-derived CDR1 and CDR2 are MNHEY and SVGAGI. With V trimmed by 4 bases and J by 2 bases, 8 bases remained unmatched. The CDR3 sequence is CASSSWTGMGNQPQHF. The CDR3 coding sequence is TGTGCCAGCAGTTCCTGGACAGGTATGGGCAATCAGCCCCAGCATTTT.